This T cell receptor (beta chain) appears in the sequencing data of a study of blood T cell repertoires in COVID-19. Study information: Samples representing acute and convalescent COVID-19 were sourced from the United States, Italy and Spain. The cDNA or gDNA used as material had been derived from T cells, B-cell-depleted T cells, or PBMCs.

Per the original methods: Reference gene primers were amplified, and this amplification served to estimate nucleated cell counts. This table comes from immunoSEQ multiplex PCR, and its TCRdb copy is limited to in-frame clones, with some not included. For V, J and clone size, that table is used; D and trimming come from the DNA. Of around 220,000 clones listed, about 88% are singletons. The receptor was derived from a woman between 45 and 60 years old with COVID-19, enrolled during active disease. The sample comprised peripheral blood.

CDR3 nucleotides: TGCGCCAGCAGCCAAGATCTTCAGGGGGCTTATGGCTACACCTTC. Amino acids: CASSQDLQGAYGYTF. The chain uses TRBV4-3 and TRBJ1-2; 8 bases fit TRBD1. Germline V CDR1 and CDR2: LGHNA, YSLEER. J gave up 5 bases and V 0 bases, and 5 bases lay outside the gene matches. The length of the CDR3 is 15 residues.